This T cell receptor beta chain was captured by sequencing in a study of blood T cell repertoires in COVID-19 (dated by TCRdb to about 2020). Regarding the complete study: The collaborator samples originated in the United States, Italy and Spain and spanned the acute and convalescent phases of COVID-19. The sample metadata nearly always contained a de-identified subject ID, COVID-19 status, age in years and sex. The material from the prospective study consisted of cDNA or gDNA derived from T cells, B-cell-depleted T cells, or PBMCs. HLA class I and class II types, where available, came from metadata supplied by the sample provider rather than from assay-based typing. Samples came from the ongoing ImmuneRACE study (first 160 participants) plus 1,254 subjects from 6 global collaborators. The repertoires were made available in a free public database intended to serve as a resource for research on the immune response to SARS-CoV-2. The dataset comprised deeply sampled blood TCRbeta repertoires from subjects exposed to, actively infected with, or recovered from COVID-19.

The CDR3 runs 14 residues from the cysteine to the phenylalanine. The read is trimmed to its CDR3 DNA, 42 bases read in frame from base 1. The germline V gene (reference sequence) supplies CDR1 MNHEY and CDR2 SMNVEV. Trimming accounts for 5 bases at V and 9 bases at J, while the number of junction bases matched to no gene is 9. In regard to this clone: The specificity of this receptor is unknown. No clone much larger than this one lies a single base away; base qualities are absent.

TCRbeta CDR3 regions were amplified from genomic DNA using the immunoSEQ Assay, a bias-controlled multiplex PCR. The paper's data handling went like this. Within the assay, amplification of reference gene primers was used to estimate how many nucleated cells each sample contained. Sequence reads were collapsed and filtered to measure the absolute abundance of every unique TCRbeta CDR3 rearrangement. For each sample, productive Simpson clonality was calculated by taking the square root of Simpson's diversity index across productive rearrangements. TCRdb retrieved this table from immuneACCESS and kept in-frame rearrangements only. Not all clones are present; in checked studies, unresolved V genes account for under half, and no reason is known for the remainder. V and J calls and clone size follow that table, whereas D and trimming were derived from the DNA. For this sample there are approximately 250,000 clones; around 83% appear just once. The ten largest clones add up to 3.6% of the sample.

The paper's findings and limits, for the study overall: The amount of clinical and demographic metadata varied by source and participant and was provided uncurated.

Whole blood was collected in K2EDTA tubes by collaborating institutions according to the institutions' own protocols. For TCRbeta analysis, collaborator samples were shipped as frozen whole blood, as isolated PBMCs, or as DNA extracted from either sample type. Source material: peripheral blood. The rearrangement joined TRBV27 to TRBJ2-2; 7 middle bases align to TRBD2. The receptor comes from a man aged 18 to 30 with active or convalescent COVID-19. The bases are TGTGCCAGCAGTAACCGGGGGGATAGCCGGGAGCTGTTTTTT. Its coded protein is CASSNRGDSRELFF.